This T cell receptor beta chain was sequenced during a study of identical twins. Study conclusions and caveats: Among monozygotic twins, out-of-frame TCR alpha sharing exceeded what models predicted.

This clonotype showed up just a few times. Its specificity is unknown. This CDR3 has 15 residues. Germline CDR1 reads SGHTA; CDR2 reads FQGNSA. V dropped 5 bases and J dropped 6; count of bases not matched to a gene: 6. TCRdb re-derived calls from the 5' RACE reads in MiXCR, one entry per CDR3 protein. The table includes under 300,000 distinct CDR3 sequences, about 14% detected once. This chain links TRBV7-2 with TRBJ2-2, with TRBD1 identical over 10 bases. Sequencing input: memory (CD45RO+) T cells sorted from blood. The origin of this receptor is a woman aged 18-30 years in good health. As DNA, the CDR3 is TGTGCCAGCAGCCCACGACAGGGGGCGGCCGGGGAGCTGTTTTTT. Encoded protein: CASSPRQGAAGELFF.